This entry concerns a single T cell receptor (beta chain). These data are taken from a study of blood T cells in healthy people across ages. It was with a sample-barcoded 5' primer and a J-beta primer mix that a second PCR of roughly 7 to 12 cycles was run. TCRdb redid the calling of the 5' RACE reads with MiXCR, one entry per CDR3 protein. The repertoire consists of roughly 790,000 distinct CDR3 sequences, with roughly two fifths occurring once and the leading ten covering under 25%. There are 15 residues in the CDR3. The source of this sequence is a woman aged 60-75 years in good health. This chain joins TRBV12-3 or TRBV12-4 and TRBJ2-1; 7 bases map to TRBD2. The DNA end favors TRBJ2-7, so the J call may be wrong. The sequenced sample was blood. In DNA form, the CDR3 reads TGTGCCAGCAGGCATACTAGCGACCCCTACAATGAGCAGTACTTC. Protein sequence: CASRHTSDPYNEQYF.